The 26 T cell receptor beta chains in this list originate from one sample, sequenced in a study of OX40 agonist ivuxolimab in advanced cancers. The repertoire was sequenced with immunoSEQ multiplex PCR; TCRdb's copy has only in-frame clones and lacks some. The sample has 79,000 or so clones, approximately 85% seen once. The sample here was CD4+ or CD8+ T cells sorted from blood, taken in a trial of the OX40 agonist ivuxolimab. These receptors all come from an adult with an advanced solid tumor such as melanoma, head and neck, liver or kidney cancer.

The chain's CDR3 is CASSLGQVDYGYTF. Here the CDR3 DNA reads TGTGCCAGCAGCCTGGGACAGGTTGACTATGGCTACACCTTC. V and J are TRBV7-9 and TRBJ1-2; 8 bases agree with TRBD1. CDR3 size: 14 residues. CDR1 and CDR2 (germline): SEHNR, FQNEAQ (reference sequence). The ends lost 5 bases at V and 3 bases at J; junction bases unmatched: 5.

The gene calls are TRBV9 and TRBJ2-3; possible D gene TRBD2, 7 bases. This CDR3 comprises 14 residues. The V end lost 7 bases, the J end lost 2 bases, and 14 bases lay between the germline ends. Germline V gene sequence: CDR1 SGDLS, CDR2 YYNGEE. The CDR3 region is CASRGRGFTDTQYF. The CDR3 coding sequence is TGTGCCAGCCGGGGGAGGGGGTTCACAGATACGCAGTATTTT.

This chain connects TRBV5-4 to TRBJ2-7; 10 nucleotides match TRBD1. The CDR3 sequence is 16 residues long. Germline V gene sequence: CDR1 SGHNT, CDR2 YYREEE (reference sequence). The ends lost 3 bases at V and 4 bases at J; junction bases unmatched: 10. The CDR3 nucleotides are TGTGCCAGCAGCTCATACCTGACAGGGGGCGGGTACGAGCAGTACTTC. Its translation is CASSSYLTGGGYEQYF.

The V and J genes are TRBV6-1 and TRBJ2-3; unclear D gene. V was shortened by 0 bases and J by 0 bases, with 7 bases between the two germline ends. Germline V gene sequence: CDR1 MNHNS, CDR2 SASEGT. The CDR3 is made up of 15 amino acids. CDR3 amino acids: CASSEAGSSTDTQYF. CDR3 DNA sequence: TGTGCCAGCAGTGAAGCGGGCAGCAGCACAGATACGCAGTATTTT.

This rearrangement joins TRBV5-1 to TRBJ2-3, with a weak D call TRBD2 (5 bases). V was pared by 5 bases and J by 0 bases, with 13 bases between. This CDR3 has 15 residues. From germline, CDR1 is SGHRS and CDR2 YFSETQ. The CDR3 protein is CASSGSWESTDTQYF. The CDR3 DNA follows: TGCGCCAGCAGTGGCTCATGGGAGAGCACAGATACGCAGTATTTT.

The V gene is TRBV12-5, the J gene TRBJ2-1, with a tentative D call TRBD1 (6 bases). The CDR3 contains 13 residues. V lost 6 bases and J lost 3, with 9 bases in between. CDR1 and CDR2 from the germline V gene are LGHNT and FRNRAP. The CDR3 coding sequence is TGTGCTAGTGGCTCACAGGGCTACAATGAGCAGTTCTTC. Its protein is CASGSQGYNEQFF. The full variable domain, rest sourced from reference TRBV12-5 and TRBJ2-1, is DARVTQTPRHKVTEMGQEVTMRCQPILGHNTVFWYRQTMMQGLELLAYFRNRAPLDDSGMPKDRFSAEMPDATLATLKIQPSEPRDSAVYFCASGSQGYNEQFFGPGTRLTVL.

This chain connects TRBV7-3 to TRBJ2-1, with 9 bases lining up with TRBD1. This CDR3 spans 15 amino acids. V lost 5 bases to trimming and J lost 9 bases; unmatched junction nucleotides: 11. Germline V gene data show CDR1 as SGHTA and CDR2 as FQGTGA. The CDR3, as DNA: TGTGCCAGCAGCGTCGCCGGGACAGGGATGGGTGAGCAGTTCTTC. Its protein is CASSVAGTGMGEQFF.

This chain connects TRBV10-3 to TRBJ2-5; 8 bases align to TRBD1. With V trimmed by 0 bases and J by 5 bases, 8 bases remained unmatched. The CDR3 is 16 residues long. Germline lookup yields CDR1 ENHRY and CDR2 SYGVKD. For the CDR3, the DNA is TGTGCCATCAGTGAGTCGGGAACAGGGGGTTCGGAGACCCAGTACTTC. This codes for CAISESGTGGSETQYF.

The CDR3, as DNA: TGTGCCAGCAGCGGGGGGGCCAGGGGCACAGATACGCAGTATTTT. This sequence encodes CASSGGARGTDTQYF. This chain joins TRBV4-2 and TRBJ2-3; a weak D match, TRBD2 (7 bases). The CDR3 is 15 amino acids. The germline gives CDR1 LGHNA, CDR2 YNFKEQ. Deletions cut 5 bases from V and 1 base from J, with 13 bases between.

The V and J genes are TRBV19 and TRBJ2-4; weak D call: TRBD2 (5 bases). CDR3 length: 12 amino acids. Germline loops: CDR1 LNHDA, CDR2 SQIVND (reference sequence). V was cut by 3 bases and J by 8 bases, with 8 bases left in between. Here the CDR3 DNA reads TGTGCCAGTAGTATGGACGGGGACATTCAGTACTTC. This codes for CASSMDGDIQYF.

The V and J genes are TRBV4-2 and TRBJ1-2; D is perhaps TRBD1 (5 bases). There are 15 residues in the CDR3. Germline lookup yields CDR1 LGHNA and CDR2 YNFKEQ. V lost 1 base, J lost 3 bases, and 12 bases lay in between. This CDR3 is CASSQGGNADYGYTF. The DNA for the CDR3 is TGTGCCAGCAGCCAAGGGGGGAACGCGGACTATGGCTACACCTTC.

This clone appeared once. V and J are TRBV28 and TRBJ1-2; TRBD1 matches 9 bases. The germline V gene encodes CDR1 MDHEN and CDR2 SYDVKM. The CDR3 has 13 residues. Trimming at V came to 8 bases and at J to 6 bases, leaving 7 bases not matched to a gene. The CDR3 is CASVTGQGDGYTF. The CDR3 DNA sequence: TGTGCCAGCGTTACGGGACAGGGTGATGGCTACACCTTC.

The chain recombines TRBV6-1 with TRBJ1-2, with TRBD1 as a possible D gene (5 bases). This CDR3 has 18 amino acids. Trimming left V 2 bases short and J 8 bases short, with 27 bases between. Per germline, CDR1 MNHNS and CDR2 SASEGT. CDR3 DNA: TGTGCCAGCAGTGAATACTTTGGGGGACTGATATCTCATAACGGCTACACCTTC. Its translation: CASSEYFGGLISHNGYTF.

V is TRBV6-4 and J is TRBJ2-1; TRBD2 agrees at 12 bases. Germline CDR1 and CDR2: MRHNA and SNTAGT. The trim removed 6 bases at V and 0 bases at J, leaving 3 bases unmatched. This CDR3 is 16 amino acids long. This CDR3 is CASSLTSGGSYNEQFF. DNA of the CDR3: TGTGCCAGCAGCCTGACTAGCGGGGGCTCCTACAATGAGCAGTTCTTC.

This chain uses TRBV6-5 with TRBJ2-7; 9 nucleotides agree with TRBD1. Germline CDR1 reads MNHEY; CDR2 reads SVGAGI. V dropped 0 bases and J dropped 5; count of bases not matched to a gene: 5. This CDR3 is 15 amino acids long. CDR3 sequence: CASSYSGQGHDEQYF. Written as DNA, the CDR3 is TGTGCCAGCAGTTACTCGGGACAGGGTCACGACGAGCAGTACTTC.

This rearrangement joins TRBV5-4 to TRBJ1-6; 8 nucleotides align to TRBD1. CDR3 length equals 14 residues. The V gene end was trimmed by 4 bases and the J gene end by 8 bases; junction bases not matched to a gene: 5. Germline lookup yields CDR1 SGHNT and CDR2 YYREEE (reference sequence). The CDR3 DNA follows: TGTGCCAGCAGCCTGACAGGGGTGGATTCACCCCTCCACTTT. This codes for CASSLTGVDSPLHF.

In DNA, the CDR3 is TGCGCCAGCAGCCAGCCGTCCGGGGCTGGCGGGGAGCTGTTTTTT. It codes for CASSQPSGAGGELFF. The chain joins TRBV4-1 to TRBJ2-2; tentatively, D is TRBD1 or TRBD2 (5 bases each). V lost 3 bases to trimming and J lost 7 bases, with 15 bases between them. The CDR3 is 15 amino acids. Germline V gene data show CDR1 as MGHRA and CDR2 as YSYEKL.

This chain connects TRBV7-9 to TRBJ2-4, with D unclear. This CDR3 is 14 amino acids long. Germline CDR1 reads SEHNR; CDR2 reads FQNEAQ (reference sequence). Trimming removed 7 bases from V and 1 base from J, with 11 bases in between. As DNA, the CDR3 is TGTGCCAGCACCCTCCTGGTGGCCAAAAACATTCAGTACTTC. It specifies CASTLLVAKNIQYF.

This clone has more than one count but fewer than ten. This chain links TRBV27 with TRBJ1-2; TRBD1 matches 8 bases. The CDR3 length is 15 residues. Unmatched junction bases numbered 4, after V lost 1 base and J lost 3 bases. Germline V gene lookup returns CDR1 MNHEY and CDR2 SMNVEV (reference sequence). CDR3 protein: CASSLYPGGDYGYTF. The CDR3 region has the DNA TGTGCCAGCAGTTTATATCCAGGGGGCGACTATGGCTACACCTTC.

The chain uses TRBV4-3 and TRBJ2-2; 8 bases line up with TRBD1. Germline V gene lookup returns CDR1 LGHNA and CDR2 YSLEER. This CDR3 has 14 residues. V dropped 4 bases and J dropped 6; count of bases not matched to a gene: 4. The CDR3 spells CASSRAGGSGELFF. The CDR3 region has the DNA TGCGCCAGCAGCCGGGCAGGGGGCTCCGGGGAGCTGTTTTTT.

This clone was counted once. The CDR3 loop reads CAISAGERETQYF. The CDR3 DNA is TGTGCCATCAGTGCGGGGGAAAGGGAGACCCAGTACTTC. This chain uses TRBV10-3 with TRBJ2-5; tentative D call: TRBD2 (6 bases). Looked up from germline, CDR1 is ENHRY and CDR2 is SYGVKD. The V end lost 4 bases, the J end lost 5 bases, and 11 bases lay between the germline ends. The CDR3 length is 13 residues.

This chain joins TRBV14 and TRBJ1-4; no firm D call. V lost 4 bases to trimming and J lost 7 bases, with 13 bases between them. The length of the CDR3 is 14 residues. Germline CDR1 SGHDN, CDR2 FVKESK. The CDR3 region has the DNA TGTGCCAGCAGCCGCGCAGTGTATAGTGAAAAACTGTTTTTT. It specifies CASSRAVYSEKLFF.

The genes are TRBV12-5 and TRBJ1-5; D is unresolved. CDR1 and CDR2 from the germline V gene are LGHNT and FRNRAP. This CDR3 region has 13 residues. V was cut by 6 bases and J by 4 bases, with 10 bases left in between. CDR3 sequence reads: CASGYDLNQPQHF. In DNA, the CDR3 is TGTGCTAGTGGCTACGACTTAAATCAGCCCCAGCATTTT.

The chain uses TRBV2 and TRBJ2-7; D gene unclear. The ends were cut back, 2 bases at V and 6 bases at J, with 8 bases in the middle. Germline V lookup: CDR1 SNHLY, CDR2 FYNNEI. The CDR3 has 12 residues. CDR3 region: CASSETGREQYF. In DNA form, the CDR3 reads TGTGCCAGCAGTGAAACCGGTCGCGAGCAGTACTTC.

The chain couples TRBV14 to TRBJ2-1; D gene uncertain. The CDR3 sequence is 11 residues long. The germline CDR1 and CDR2 sequences are SGHDN and FVKESK. V was cut by 3 bases and J by 3 bases, with 0 bases left in between. The CDR3 loop is CASSHYNEQFF. The CDR3 coding sequence is TGTGCCAGCAGCCACTACAATGAGCAGTTCTTC. Based on the CDR3 plus reference TRBV14 and TRBJ2-1, the full variable domain is EAGVTQFPSHSVIEKGQTVTLRCDPISGHDNLYWYRRVMGKEIKFLLHFVKESKQDESGMPNNRFLAERTGGTYSTLKVQPAELEDSGVYFCASSHYNEQFFGPGTRLTVL.

The chain links TRBV19 to TRBJ2-7, with D possibly matching TRBD1 (7 bases). The germline V gene encodes CDR1 LNHDA and CDR2 SQIVND (reference sequence). The CDR3 contains 12 residues. Trimming shortened V by 7 bases and J by 3 bases, and 10 bases separated the two germline ends. CDR3 sequence (DNA): TGTGCCAGTACAGGGGGGAACTACGAGCAGTACTTC. Translating gives CASTGGNYEQYF.